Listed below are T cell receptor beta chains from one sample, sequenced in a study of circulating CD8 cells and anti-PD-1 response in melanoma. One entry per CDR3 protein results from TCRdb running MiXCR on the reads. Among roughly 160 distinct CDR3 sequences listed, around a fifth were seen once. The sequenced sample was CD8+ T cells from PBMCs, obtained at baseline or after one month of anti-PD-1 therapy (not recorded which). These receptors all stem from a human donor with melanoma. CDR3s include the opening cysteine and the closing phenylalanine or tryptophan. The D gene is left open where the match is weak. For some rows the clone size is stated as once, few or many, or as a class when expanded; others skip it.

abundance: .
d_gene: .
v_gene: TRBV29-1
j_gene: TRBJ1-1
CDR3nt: TGCAGCGTACAATACACTGAAGCTTTCTTT
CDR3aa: CSVQYTEAFF

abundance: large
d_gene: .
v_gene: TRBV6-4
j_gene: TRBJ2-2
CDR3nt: TGTGCCAGCAGTGACGGGACAAACACCGGGGAGCTGTTTTTT
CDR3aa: CASSDGTNTGELFF

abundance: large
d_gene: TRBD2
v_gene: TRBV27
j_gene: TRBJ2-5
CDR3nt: TGTGCCAGCAGTGAGGGACTAGCGGGTCTGTTAGAGACCCAGTACTTC
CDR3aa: CASSEGLAGLLETQYF

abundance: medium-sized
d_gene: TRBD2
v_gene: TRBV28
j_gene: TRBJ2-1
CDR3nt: TGTGCCAGCAGTCGGACTAGCGGGAGGACCTACAATGAGCAGTTCTTC
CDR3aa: CASSRTSGRTYNEQFF

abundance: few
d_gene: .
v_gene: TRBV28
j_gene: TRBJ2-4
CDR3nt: TGTGCCAGCAGTTTCCGGGATTACCTAGCCAAAAACATTCAGTACTTC
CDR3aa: CASSFRDYLAKNIQYF

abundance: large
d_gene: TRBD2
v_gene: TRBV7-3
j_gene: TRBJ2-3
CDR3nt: TGTGCCAGCAGCGAAGCGGGAGGGCCAGGCGGGACGCAGTATTTT
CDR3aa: CASSEAGGPGGTQYF

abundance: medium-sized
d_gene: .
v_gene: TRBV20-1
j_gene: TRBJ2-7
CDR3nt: TGCAGTGCCGAGCACCTGAGGGGGAGCTCCTACGAGCAGTACTTC
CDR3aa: CSAEHLRGSSYEQYF

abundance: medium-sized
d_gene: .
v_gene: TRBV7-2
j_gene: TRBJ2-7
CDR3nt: TGTGCCAGCAGCTTAGAGGGGTCGGGCCGCTCCTACGAGCAGTACTTC
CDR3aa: CASSLEGSGRSYEQYF

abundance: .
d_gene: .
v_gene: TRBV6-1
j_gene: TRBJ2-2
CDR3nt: TGTGCCAGCAGTCACAGGGACACCGGGGAGCTGTTTTTT
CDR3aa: CASSHRDTGELFF

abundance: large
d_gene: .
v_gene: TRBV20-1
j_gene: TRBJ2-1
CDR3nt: TGCAGTGCTTCAAGGACAGACAGAAATGAGCAGTTCTTC
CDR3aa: CSASRTDRNEQFF

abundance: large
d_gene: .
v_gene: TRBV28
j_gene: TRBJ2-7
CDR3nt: TGTGCCAGCAGCCCTACCCCCAAACCTGACAGGATTACTTTGGACTTC
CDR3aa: CASSPTPKPDRITLDF

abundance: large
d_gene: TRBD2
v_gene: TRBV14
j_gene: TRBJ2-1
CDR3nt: TGTGCCAGCAGCCGGCGAGCGGGAGCGTCGGCCCATGAGCAGTTCTTC
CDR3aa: CASSRRAGASAHEQFF

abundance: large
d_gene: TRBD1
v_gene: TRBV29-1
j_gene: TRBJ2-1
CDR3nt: TGCAGCGTTACAGGGGTTGTGAATGAGCAGTTCTTC
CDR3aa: CSVTGVVNEQFF

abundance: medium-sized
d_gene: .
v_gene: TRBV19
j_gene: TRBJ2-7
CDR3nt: TGTGCCAGTAGTATGGCTCAGGGGAACCACGAGCAGTACTTC
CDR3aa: CASSMAQGNHEQYF

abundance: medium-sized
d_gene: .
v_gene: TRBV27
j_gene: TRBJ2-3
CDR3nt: TGTGCCAGCAGCCTCATCCCGGGGGATACGCAGTATTTT
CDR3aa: CASSLIPGDTQYF

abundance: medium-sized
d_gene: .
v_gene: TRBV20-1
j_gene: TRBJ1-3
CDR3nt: TGCAGTGCTAGAGATCAATCGCGCTCTGGAAACACCATATATTTT
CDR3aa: CSARDQSRSGNTIYF

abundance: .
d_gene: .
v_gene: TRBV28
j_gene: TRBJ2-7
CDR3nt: TGTGCCAGCAGTTTACATGGCAGCCTGGCCTACGAGCAGTACTTC
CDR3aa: CASSLHGSLAYEQYF

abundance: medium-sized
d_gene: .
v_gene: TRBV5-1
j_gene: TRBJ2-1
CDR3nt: TGCGCCAGCAGCTTTACCACGGCTCCCTCCTACAATGAGCAGTTCTTC
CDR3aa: CASSFTTAPSYNEQFF

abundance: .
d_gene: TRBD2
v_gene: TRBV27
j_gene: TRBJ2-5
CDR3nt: TGTGCCAGCAGTGAGGGACTAGCCGGATTGGAGGAGACCCAGTACTTC
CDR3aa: CASSEGLAGLEETQYF

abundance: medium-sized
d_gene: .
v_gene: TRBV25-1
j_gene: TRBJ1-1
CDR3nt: TGTGCCAGCAGTGAATTGGGGGGGACTGAAGCTTTCTTT
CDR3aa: CASSELGGTEAFF

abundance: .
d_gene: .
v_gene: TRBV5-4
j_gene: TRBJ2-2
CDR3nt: TGTGCCAGCAGCTCCCGGGGGACCGGGGAGCTGTTTTTT
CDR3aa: CASSSRGTGELFF

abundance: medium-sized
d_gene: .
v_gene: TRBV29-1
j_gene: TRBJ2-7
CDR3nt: TGCAGTGTTGAAGGGCCGGGGAACTACGAGCAGTACTTC
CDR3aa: CSVEGPGNYEQYF

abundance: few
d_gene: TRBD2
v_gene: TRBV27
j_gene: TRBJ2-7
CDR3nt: TGTGCCAGCAGCATAGCGGGAGGAGGGGACTACGAGCAGTACTTC
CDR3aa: CASSIAGGGDYEQYF

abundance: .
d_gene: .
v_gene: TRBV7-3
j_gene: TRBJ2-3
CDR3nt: TGTGCCAGCAGCCGGCTAGCGAGAGGCGCAGATACGCAGTATTTT
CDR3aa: CASSRLARGADTQYF